This T cell receptor beta chain was identified during a study of identical twins. General study findings and limits: Partly confounded zero-insertion analyses could result from invariant MAIT and iNKT cells. Twins showed weaker excess sharing in their beta out-of-frame sequences.

MiXCR, applied by TCRdb to the 5' RACE reads, yields one record per CDR3 protein. The sample carries 420,000 or so distinct CDR3 sequences, less than 20% recorded once. The V gene's germline CDR1 is MGHDK and CDR2 SYGVNS. V was clipped by 6 bases and J by 4 bases, with 13 bases between them. The CDR3 spans 14 residues. This clonotype was counted many times. Its antigen is unidentified. This chain links TRBV25-1 with TRBJ1-5; D is ambiguous. The sequence derives from a man aged 50 to 60 in good health. The sequenced material came from naive T cells sorted from blood. CDR3 in DNA: TGTGCCAGCAGGAGCTTTGCATTTAATCAGCCCCAGCATTTT. Protein: CASRSFAFNQPQHF.